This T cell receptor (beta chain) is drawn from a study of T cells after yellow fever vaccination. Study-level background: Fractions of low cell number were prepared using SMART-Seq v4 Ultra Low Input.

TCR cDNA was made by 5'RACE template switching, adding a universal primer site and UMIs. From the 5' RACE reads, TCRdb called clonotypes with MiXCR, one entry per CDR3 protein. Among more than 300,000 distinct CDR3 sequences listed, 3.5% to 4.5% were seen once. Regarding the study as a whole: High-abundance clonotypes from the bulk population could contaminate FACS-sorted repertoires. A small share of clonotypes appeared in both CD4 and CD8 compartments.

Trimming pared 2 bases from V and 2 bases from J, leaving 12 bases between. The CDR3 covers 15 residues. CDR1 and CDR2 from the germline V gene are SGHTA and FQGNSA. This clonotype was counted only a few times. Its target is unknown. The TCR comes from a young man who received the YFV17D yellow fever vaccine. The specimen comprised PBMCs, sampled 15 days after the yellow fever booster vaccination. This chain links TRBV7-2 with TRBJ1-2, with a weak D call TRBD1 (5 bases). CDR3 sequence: CASSLRGGANYGYTF. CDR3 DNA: TGTGCCAGCAGCTTAAGGGGAGGGGCCAACTATGGCTACACCTTC.